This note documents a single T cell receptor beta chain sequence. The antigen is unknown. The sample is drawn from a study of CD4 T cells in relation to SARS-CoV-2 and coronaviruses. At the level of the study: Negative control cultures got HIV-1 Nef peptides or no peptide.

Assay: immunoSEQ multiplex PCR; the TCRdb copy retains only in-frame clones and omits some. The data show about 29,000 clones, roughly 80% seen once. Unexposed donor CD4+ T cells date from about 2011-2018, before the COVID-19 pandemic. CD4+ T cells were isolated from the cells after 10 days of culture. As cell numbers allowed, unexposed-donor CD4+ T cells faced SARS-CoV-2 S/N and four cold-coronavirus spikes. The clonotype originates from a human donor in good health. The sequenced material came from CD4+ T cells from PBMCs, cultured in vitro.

The CDR3 nucleotides are TGTGCCAGCAGCTTCGTCTGGGGGGGGCGAGAGACCCAGTACTTC. Translating gives CASSFVWGGRETQYF. The gene calls are TRBV7-2 and TRBJ2-5; possibly TRBD2 for D (7 bases). V was trimmed by 3 bases and J by 4 bases, leaving 15 bases between them. This CDR3 is 15 amino acids long. CDR1 and CDR2 (germline): SGHTA, FQGNSA.